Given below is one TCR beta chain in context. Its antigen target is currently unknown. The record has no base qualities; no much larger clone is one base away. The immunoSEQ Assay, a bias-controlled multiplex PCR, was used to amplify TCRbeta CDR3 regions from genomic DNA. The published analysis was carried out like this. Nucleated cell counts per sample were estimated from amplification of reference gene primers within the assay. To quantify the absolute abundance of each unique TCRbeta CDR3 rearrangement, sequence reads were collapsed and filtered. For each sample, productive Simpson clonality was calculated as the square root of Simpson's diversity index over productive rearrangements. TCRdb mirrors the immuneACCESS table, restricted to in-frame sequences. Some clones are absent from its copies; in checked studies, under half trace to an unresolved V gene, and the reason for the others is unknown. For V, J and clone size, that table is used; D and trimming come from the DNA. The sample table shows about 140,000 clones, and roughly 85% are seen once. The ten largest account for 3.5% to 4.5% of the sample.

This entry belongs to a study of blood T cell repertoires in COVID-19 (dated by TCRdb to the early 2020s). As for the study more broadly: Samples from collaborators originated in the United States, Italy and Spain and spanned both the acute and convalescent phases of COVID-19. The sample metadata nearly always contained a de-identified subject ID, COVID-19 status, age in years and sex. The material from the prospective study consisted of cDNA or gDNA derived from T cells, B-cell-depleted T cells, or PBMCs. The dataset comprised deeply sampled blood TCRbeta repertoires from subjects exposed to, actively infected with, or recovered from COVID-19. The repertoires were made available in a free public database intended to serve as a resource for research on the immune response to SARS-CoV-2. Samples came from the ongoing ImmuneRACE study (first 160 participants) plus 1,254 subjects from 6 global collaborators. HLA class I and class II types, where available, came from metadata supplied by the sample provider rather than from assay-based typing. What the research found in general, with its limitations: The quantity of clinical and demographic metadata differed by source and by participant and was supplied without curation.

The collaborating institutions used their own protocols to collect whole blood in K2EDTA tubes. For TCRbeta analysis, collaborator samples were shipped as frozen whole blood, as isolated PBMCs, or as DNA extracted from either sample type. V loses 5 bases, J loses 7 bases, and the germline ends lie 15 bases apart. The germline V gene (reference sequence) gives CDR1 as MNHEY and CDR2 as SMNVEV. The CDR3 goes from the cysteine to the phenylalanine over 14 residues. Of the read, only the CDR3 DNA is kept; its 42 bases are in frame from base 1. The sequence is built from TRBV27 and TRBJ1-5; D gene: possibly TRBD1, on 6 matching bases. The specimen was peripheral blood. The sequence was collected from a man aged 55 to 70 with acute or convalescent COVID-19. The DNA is TGTGCCAGCAGTGACGGACAGATTGGGCAGCCCCAGCATTTT. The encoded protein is CASSDGQIGQPQHF.